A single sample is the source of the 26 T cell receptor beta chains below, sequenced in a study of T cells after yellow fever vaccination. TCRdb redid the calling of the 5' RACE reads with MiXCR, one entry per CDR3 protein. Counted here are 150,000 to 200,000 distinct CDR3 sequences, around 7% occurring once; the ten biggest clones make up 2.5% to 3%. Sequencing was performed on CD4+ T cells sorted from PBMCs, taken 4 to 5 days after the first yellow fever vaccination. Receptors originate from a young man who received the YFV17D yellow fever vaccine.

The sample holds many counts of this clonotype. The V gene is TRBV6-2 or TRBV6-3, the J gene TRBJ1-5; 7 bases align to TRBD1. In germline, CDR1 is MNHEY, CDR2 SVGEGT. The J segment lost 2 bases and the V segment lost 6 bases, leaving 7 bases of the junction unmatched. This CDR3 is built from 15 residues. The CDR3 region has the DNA TGTGCCAGCAGACGCGGGGACAGTCGCAATCAGCCCCAGCATTTT. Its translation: CASRRGDSRNQPQHF.

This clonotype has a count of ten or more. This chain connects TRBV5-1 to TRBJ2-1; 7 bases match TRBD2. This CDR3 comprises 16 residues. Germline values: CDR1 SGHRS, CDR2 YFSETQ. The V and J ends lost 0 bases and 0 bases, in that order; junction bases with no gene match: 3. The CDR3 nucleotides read TGCGCCAGCAGCTTGGGGCGGGGGAGCTCCTACAATGAGCAGTTCTTC. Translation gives CASSLGRGSSYNEQFF.

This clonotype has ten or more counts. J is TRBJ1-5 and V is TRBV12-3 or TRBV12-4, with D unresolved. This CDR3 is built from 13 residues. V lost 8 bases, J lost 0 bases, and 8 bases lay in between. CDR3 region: CASRADSNQPQHF. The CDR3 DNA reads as TGTGCCAGCCGAGCAGATAGCAATCAGCCCCAGCATTTT.

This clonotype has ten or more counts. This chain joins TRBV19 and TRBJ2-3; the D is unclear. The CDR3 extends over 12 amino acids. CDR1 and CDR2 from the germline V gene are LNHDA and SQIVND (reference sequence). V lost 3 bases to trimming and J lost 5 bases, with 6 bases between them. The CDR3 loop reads CASSMEEDTQYF. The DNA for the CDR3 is TGTGCCAGTAGTATGGAAGAAGATACGCAGTATTTT.

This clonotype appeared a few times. The CDR3 bases are TGTGCCAGCAGTTCTAGCGGGGGACCCACCGGGGAGCTGTTTTTT. Translating it yields CASSSSGGPTGELFF. This rearrangement joins TRBV12-3 or TRBV12-4 to TRBJ2-2, with 10 bases fitting TRBD2. Losses at the gene ends were 4 bases for V and 4 bases for J; bases not matched to a gene: 3. This CDR3 has 15 amino acids.

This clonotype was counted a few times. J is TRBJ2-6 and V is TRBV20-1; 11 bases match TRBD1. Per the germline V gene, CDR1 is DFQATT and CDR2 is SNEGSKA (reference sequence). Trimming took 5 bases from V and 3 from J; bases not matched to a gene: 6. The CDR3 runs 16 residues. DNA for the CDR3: TGCAGTGCTTCAGGACAGGGGGCGGTTGGGGCCAACGTCCTGACTTTC. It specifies CSASGQGAVGANVLTF.

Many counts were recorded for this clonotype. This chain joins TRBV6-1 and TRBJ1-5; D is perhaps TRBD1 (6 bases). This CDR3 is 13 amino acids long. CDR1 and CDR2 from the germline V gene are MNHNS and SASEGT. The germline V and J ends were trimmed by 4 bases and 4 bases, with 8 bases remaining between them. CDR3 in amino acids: CASSVTGNQPQHF. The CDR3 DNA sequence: TGTGCCAGCAGTGTGACAGGTAATCAGCCCCAGCATTTT.

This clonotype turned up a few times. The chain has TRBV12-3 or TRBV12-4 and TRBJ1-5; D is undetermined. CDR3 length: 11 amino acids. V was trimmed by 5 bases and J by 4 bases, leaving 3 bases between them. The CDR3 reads CASSRNQPQHF. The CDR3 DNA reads TGTGCCAGCAGTCGTAATCAGCCCCAGCATTTT.

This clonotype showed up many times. The CDR3 region is CASSPRTGGTNYGYTF. The CDR3 nucleotides read TGTGCCAGCAGCCCCCGGACAGGCGGGACTAACTATGGCTACACCTTC. The V gene is TRBV7-2, the J gene TRBJ1-2; TRBD1 aligns across 7 bases. This CDR3 contains 16 residues. V lost 5 bases and J lost 0; bases outside the gene matches: 9. Germline-derived CDR1 and CDR2 are SGHTA and FQGNSA.

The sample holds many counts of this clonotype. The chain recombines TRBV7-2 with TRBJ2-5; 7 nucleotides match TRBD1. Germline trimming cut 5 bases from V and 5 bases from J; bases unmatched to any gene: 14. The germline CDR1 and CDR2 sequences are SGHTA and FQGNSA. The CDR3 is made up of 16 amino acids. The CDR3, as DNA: TGTGCCAGCAGCCCCTCAGCGGCAGTACAGGGGGAGACCCAGTACTTC. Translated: CASSPSAAVQGETQYF.

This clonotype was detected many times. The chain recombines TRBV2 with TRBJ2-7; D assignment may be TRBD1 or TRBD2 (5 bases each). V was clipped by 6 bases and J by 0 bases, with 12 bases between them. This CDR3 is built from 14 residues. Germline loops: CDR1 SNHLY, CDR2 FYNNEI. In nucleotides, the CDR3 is TGTGCCAGCAGGCCTCGGGGCGCCTCCTACGAGCAGTACGTC. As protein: CASRPRGASYEQYV.

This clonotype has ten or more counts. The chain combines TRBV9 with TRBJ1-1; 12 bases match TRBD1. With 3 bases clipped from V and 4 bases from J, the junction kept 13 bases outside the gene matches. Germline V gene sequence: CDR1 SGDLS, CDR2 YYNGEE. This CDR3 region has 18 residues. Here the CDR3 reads CASSAWMGDRGRGTEAFF. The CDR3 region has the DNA TGTGCCAGCAGCGCTTGGATGGGGGACAGGGGGCGCGGCACTGAAGCTTTCTTT.

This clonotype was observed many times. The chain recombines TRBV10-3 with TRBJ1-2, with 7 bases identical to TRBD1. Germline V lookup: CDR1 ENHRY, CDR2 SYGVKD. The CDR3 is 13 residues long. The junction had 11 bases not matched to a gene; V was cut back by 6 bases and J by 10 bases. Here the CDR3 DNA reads TGTGCCATCAGCGGCGGGGACAGAGGGGCCTACACCTTC. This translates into CAISGGDRGAYTF.

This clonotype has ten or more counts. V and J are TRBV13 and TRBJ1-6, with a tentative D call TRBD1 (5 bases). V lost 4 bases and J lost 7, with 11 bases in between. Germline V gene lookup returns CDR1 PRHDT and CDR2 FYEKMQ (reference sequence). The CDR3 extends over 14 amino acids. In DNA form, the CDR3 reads TGTGCCAGCAGCTACCGGGACGGGAATTCACCCCTCCACTTT. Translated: CASSYRDGNSPLHF.

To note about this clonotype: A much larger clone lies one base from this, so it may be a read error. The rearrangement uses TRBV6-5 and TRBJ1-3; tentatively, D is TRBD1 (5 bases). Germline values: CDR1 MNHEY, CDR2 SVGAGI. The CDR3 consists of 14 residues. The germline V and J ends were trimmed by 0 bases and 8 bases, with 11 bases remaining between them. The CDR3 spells CASSYSGRAYTIYF. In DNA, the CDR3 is TGTGCCAGCAGTTACTCCGGCAGGGCGTACACCATATATTTT.

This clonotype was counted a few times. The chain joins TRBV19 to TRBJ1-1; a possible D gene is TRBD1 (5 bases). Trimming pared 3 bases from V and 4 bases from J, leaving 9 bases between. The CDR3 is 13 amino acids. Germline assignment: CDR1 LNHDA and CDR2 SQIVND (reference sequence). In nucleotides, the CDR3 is TGTGCCAGTAGTATCGGGGGGGGCACTGAAGCTTTCTTT. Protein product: CASSIGGGTEAFF.

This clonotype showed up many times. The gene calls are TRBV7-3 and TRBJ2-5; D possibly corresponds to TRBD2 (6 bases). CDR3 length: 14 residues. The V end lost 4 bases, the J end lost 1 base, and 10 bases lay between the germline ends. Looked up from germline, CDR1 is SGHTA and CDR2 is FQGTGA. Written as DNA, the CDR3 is TGTGCCAGCAGCTCCGGGGGATCCCAAGAGACCCAGTACTTC. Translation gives CASSSGGSQETQYF.

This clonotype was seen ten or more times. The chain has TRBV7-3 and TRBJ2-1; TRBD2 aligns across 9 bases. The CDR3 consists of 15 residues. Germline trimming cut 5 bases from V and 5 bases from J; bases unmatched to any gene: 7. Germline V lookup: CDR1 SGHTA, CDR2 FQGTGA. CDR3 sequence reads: CASSALAGSHNEQFF. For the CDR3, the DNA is TGTGCCAGCAGCGCACTAGCGGGTTCCCACAATGAGCAGTTCTTC.

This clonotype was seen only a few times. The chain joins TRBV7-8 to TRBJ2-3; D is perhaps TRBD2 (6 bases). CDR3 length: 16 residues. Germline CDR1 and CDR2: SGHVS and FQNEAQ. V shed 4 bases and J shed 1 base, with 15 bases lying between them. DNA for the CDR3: TGTGCCAGCAGCTCCAAGCGGGTCTCGGGCACAGATACGCAGTATTTT. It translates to CASSSKRVSGTDTQYF.

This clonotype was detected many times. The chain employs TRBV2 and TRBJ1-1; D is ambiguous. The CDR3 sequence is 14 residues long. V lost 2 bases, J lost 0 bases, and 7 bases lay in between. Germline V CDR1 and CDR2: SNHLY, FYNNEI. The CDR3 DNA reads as TGTGCCAGCAGTGAATTACATATGAACACTGAAGCTTTCTTT. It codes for CASSELHMNTEAFF.

CDR3 sequence (DNA): TGCGCCAGCAGCTTGGCCAGTGGGGACCAAGAGACCCAGTACTTC. Translating it yields CASSLASGDQETQYF. The rearrangement links TRBV5-1 to TRBJ2-5, with D uncertain. Germline lookup yields CDR1 SGHRS and CDR2 YFSETQ. The CDR3 covers 15 residues. Trimming took 0 bases from V and 0 from J, leaving 9 bases between them.

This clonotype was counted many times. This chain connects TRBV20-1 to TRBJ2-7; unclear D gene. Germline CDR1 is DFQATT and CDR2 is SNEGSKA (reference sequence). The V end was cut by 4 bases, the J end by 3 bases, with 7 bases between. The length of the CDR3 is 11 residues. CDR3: CSATGNYEQYF. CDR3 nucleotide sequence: TGCAGTGCTACAGGAAACTACGAGCAGTACTTC.

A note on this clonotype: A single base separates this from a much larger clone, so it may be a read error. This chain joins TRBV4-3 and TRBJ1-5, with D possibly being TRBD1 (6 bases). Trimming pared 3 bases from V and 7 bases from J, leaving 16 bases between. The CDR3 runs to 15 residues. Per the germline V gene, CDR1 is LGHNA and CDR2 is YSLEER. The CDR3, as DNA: TGCGCCAGCAGCCACGTGCACAGGGAAGAGCAGCCCCAGCATTTT. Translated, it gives CASSHVHREEQPQHF.

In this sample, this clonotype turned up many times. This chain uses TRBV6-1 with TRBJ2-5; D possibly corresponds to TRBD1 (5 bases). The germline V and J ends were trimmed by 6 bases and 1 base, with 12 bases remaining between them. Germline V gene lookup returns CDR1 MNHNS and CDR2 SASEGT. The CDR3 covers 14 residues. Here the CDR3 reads CASSARQSQETQYF. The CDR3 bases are TGTGCCAGCAGCGCCCGACAGTCCCAAGAGACCCAGTACTTC.

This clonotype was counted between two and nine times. CDR3 residues: CASTAGGGRGGTEAFF. The CDR3 DNA reads as TGTGCCAGCACCGCCGGCGGGGGCCGGGGAGGGACTGAAGCTTTCTTT. The genes are TRBV11-1 and TRBJ1-1; D possibly corresponds to TRBD1 (6 bases). The CDR3 extends over 16 amino acids. Looked up from germline, CDR1 is SGHAT and CDR2 is FQDESV (reference sequence). Trimming cost V 7 bases and J 5 bases, with 23 bases left between them.

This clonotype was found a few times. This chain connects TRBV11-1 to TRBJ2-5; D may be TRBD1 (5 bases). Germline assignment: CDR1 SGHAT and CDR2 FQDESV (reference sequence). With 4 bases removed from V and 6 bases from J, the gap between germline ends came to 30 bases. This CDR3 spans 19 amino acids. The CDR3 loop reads CASSSARLNMVQGGKTQYF. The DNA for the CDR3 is TGTGCCAGCAGCTCGGCCCGTCTGAATATGGTCCAGGGTGGGAAGACCCAGTACTTC.